The 8 T cell receptor beta chains below were found in one sample sequenced in a study of human T cells and chemical hapten exposure. TCRdb analysed the RACE reads with MiXCR anew, one entry per CDR3 protein. The data hold 130,000 or so distinct CDR3 sequences, with approximately 9% observed a single time. Time point defined: healthy volunteer bleed at 2 weeks. It was from unfractionated whole blood that total RNA was extracted. Sequenced input: whole blood. These receptors were collected from a male donor in good health. Some clones in this sample may be carry-over from other donors' samples.

V is TRBV30 and J is TRBJ2-1, with 9 bases aligning to TRBD2. With 2 bases clipped from V and 10 bases from J, the junction kept 6 bases outside the gene matches. From germline, CDR1 is GTSNPN and CDR2 SVGIG (reference sequence). CDR3 size: 13 residues. In nucleotides, the CDR3 is TGTGCCTGGAGTAGCGGGAGGTCGTCCGAGCAGTTCTTC. Its translation: CAWSSGRSSEQFF.

As concerns this clonotype: This could be a read error, since a much larger clone is one nucleotide away. This chain joins TRBV5-6 and TRBJ2-5, with unresolved D. The ends were cut back, 6 bases at V and 5 bases at J, with 11 bases in the middle. CDR1 is SGHDT and CDR2 is YYEEEE in the germline V gene. This CDR3 is 12 amino acids long. CDR3 nucleotides: TGTGCCAGCAACATTCTGCGCGAGACCCAGTACTTC. Its translation: CASNILRETQYF.

This clonotype was counted only a few times. The chain has TRBV20-1 and TRBJ2-7, with D possibly matching TRBD1 (5 bases). The V gene lost 5 bases and the J gene lost 6 bases, with 11 bases spanning the gap. Germline V gene lookup returns CDR1 DFQATT and CDR2 SNEGSKA (reference sequence). This CDR3 comprises 11 residues. CDR3 DNA sequence: TGCAGTGCTCTCAGACAGTCCGAGCAGTACTTC. Its protein is CSALRQSEQYF.

This clonotype was counted between two and nine times. The chain is built from TRBV4-3 and TRBJ2-5, with 7 bases lining up with TRBD1. The V and J ends lost 0 bases and 2 bases, in that order; junction bases with no gene match: 6. Germline-derived CDR1 and CDR2 are LGHNA and YSLEER. The CDR3 covers 16 residues. The CDR3 protein is CASSQELGGMQETQYF. CDR3 sequence (DNA): TGCGCCAGCAGCCAAGAATTAGGGGGCATGCAAGAGACCCAGTACTTC.

In this sample, this clonotype turned up many times. V and J are TRBV19 and TRBJ1-5; possibly TRBD1 for D (6 bases). From germline, CDR1 is LNHDA and CDR2 SQIVND (reference sequence). The CDR3 covers 15 residues. Trimming took 8 bases from V and 1 from J, leaving 15 bases between them. The CDR3 sequence is CASGSGGPSNQPQHF. The DNA for the CDR3 is TGTGCCAGTGGATCGGGGGGGCCAAGCAATCAGCCCCAGCATTTT.

The chain combines TRBV5-1 with TRBJ2-3, with 13 bases matching TRBD2. Looked up from germline, CDR1 is SGHRS and CDR2 is YFSETQ. The V gene end was trimmed by 4 bases and the J gene end by 5 bases; junction bases not matched to a gene: 4. This CDR3 region has 15 residues. The DNA of the CDR3 is TGCGCCAGCAGCCGGACTAGCGGGAGTCAAGATACGCAGTATTTT. Amino acid sequence: CASSRTSGSQDTQYF.

The chain recombines TRBV29-1 with TRBJ2-5; D possibly corresponds to TRBD2 (6 bases). V dropped 7 bases and J dropped 2 bases, with 26 bases sitting between them. The germline V gene has CDR1 SQVTM and CDR2 ANQGSEA. The CDR3 loop spans 17 amino acids. CDR3 nucleotide sequence: TGCAGCGGGACCCCGGGGGTAAAGGCGACCCGACAAGAGACCCAGTACTTC. Protein: CSGTPGVKATRQETQYF. Full variable domain (remainder filled in from reference TRBV29-1 and TRBJ2-5): SAVISQKPSRDICQRGTSLTIQCQVDSQVTMMFWYRQQPGQSLTLIATANQGSEATYESGFVIDKFPISRPNLTFSTLTVSNMSPEDSSIYLCSGTPGVKATRQETQYFGPGTRLLVL.

This clonotype was recorded at least ten times. V gene TRBV28 combines with J gene TRBJ1-5; D is unclear. The V and J ends lost 4 bases and 7 bases respectively, with 20 bases between them. CDR1 and CDR2 from the germline V gene are MDHEN and SYDVKM. The CDR3 loop spans 16 amino acids. The CDR3 nucleotides are TGTGCCAGCAGTTCAGGAAAACGGGGTTTGAACCAGCCCCAGCATTTT. Encoded protein: CASSSGKRGLNQPQHF.